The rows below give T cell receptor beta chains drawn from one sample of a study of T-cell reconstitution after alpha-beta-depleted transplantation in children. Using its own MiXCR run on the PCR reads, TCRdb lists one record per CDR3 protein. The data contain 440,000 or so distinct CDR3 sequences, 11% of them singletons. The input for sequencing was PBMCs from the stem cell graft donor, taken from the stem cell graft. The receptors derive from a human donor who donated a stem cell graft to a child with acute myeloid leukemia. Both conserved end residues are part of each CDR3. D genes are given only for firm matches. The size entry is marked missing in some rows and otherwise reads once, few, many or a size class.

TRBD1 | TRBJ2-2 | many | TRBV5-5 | TGTGCCAGCAGTATTCCGACAGGGCGCGGGACCGGGGAGCTGTTTTTT | CASSIPTGRGTGELFF
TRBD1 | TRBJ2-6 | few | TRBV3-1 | TGTGCCAGCAGCCTGACAGGGGTCTCTGGGGCCAACGTCCTGACTTTC | CASSLTGVSGANVLTF
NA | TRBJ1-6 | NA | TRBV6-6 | TGTGCCAGCACCAAGGATAATTCACCCCTCCACTTT | CASTKDNSPLHF
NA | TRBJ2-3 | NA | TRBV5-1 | TGCGCCAGCAGCGAGGGTGGGGCATCGGATACGCAGTATTTT | CASSEGGASDTQYF
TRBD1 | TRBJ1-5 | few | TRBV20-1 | TGCAGTGCTAGAGACATACAGGGGGCCAGCAATCAGCCCCAGCATTTT | CSARDIQGASNQPQHF
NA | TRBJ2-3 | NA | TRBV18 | TGTGCCAGCTCACCACCTGGGATAGCGGTCGAAGATACGCAGTATTTT | CASSPPGIAVEDTQYF
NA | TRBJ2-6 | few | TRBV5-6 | TGTGCCAGCAGCTTGTTCGGCAGAAACTCTGGGGCCAACGTCCTGACTTTC | CASSLFGRNSGANVLTF
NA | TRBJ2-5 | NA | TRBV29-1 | TGCAGCGTTTGGACACAAGAGACCCAGTACTTC | CSVWTQETQYF
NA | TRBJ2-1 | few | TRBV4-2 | TGTGCCAGCAGCCAGGGAGGACAAATGTCCTACAATGAGCAGTTCTTC | CASSQGGQMSYNEQFF
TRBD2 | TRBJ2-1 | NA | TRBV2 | TGTGCCAGCAGTATAGCGGGAGCAAGGGAAAATGAGCAGTTCTTC | CASSIAGARENEQFF
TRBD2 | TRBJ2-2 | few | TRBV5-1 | TGCGCCAGCAGCCCCGGACTAGTAGCCACCGGGGAGCTGTTTTTT | CASSPGLVATGELFF
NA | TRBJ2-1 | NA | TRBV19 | TGTGCCAGTAGTATTGTGGGCCGCAGCTCCTACAATGAGCAGTTCTTC | CASSIVGRSSYNEQFF
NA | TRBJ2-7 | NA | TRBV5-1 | TGCGCCAGCAGCCAAGACACGAGCTCCTACGAGCAGTACTTC | CASSQDTSSYEQYF
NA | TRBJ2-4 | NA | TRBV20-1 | TGCAGTGCTAGTGGGGGGCACGGTATTCAGTACTTC | CSASGGHGIQYF
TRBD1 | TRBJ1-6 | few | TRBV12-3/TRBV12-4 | TGTGCCAGCAGTTTATCAGGGGGCGGGTCACCCCTCCACTTT | CASSLSGGGSPLHF
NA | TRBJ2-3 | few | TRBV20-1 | TGCAGTGCTAGAGACCACTATAGCACAGATACGCAGTATTTT | CSARDHYSTDTQYF
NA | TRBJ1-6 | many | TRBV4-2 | TGTGCCAGCAGCCATCCCGGGGGGGGCGATTCACCCCTCCACTTT | CASSHPGGGDSPLHF
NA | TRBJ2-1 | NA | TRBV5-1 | TGCGCCAGCAGGGAACAGGGAAGCTCCTACAATGAGCAGTTCTTC | CASREQGSSYNEQFF